The 5 T cell receptor beta chains given below trace back to one sample, sequenced in a study of shared clonotypes between healthy human individuals. The method was immunoSEQ multiplex PCR; TCRdb's version includes in-frame clones alone and lacks a portion of them. The repertoire has millions of clones, roughly 94% of them found once; the top ten carry under 0.15%. Material for sequencing was naive CD4+ T cells sorted from blood. Sample subset: CD45RA+ positively selected. The source is a man aged 18 to 30 in good health.

The V gene is TRBV30, the J gene TRBJ2-5; 9 bases are shared with TRBD2. The CDR3 totals 14 residues. Unmatched junction bases numbered 2, after V lost 2 bases and J lost 1 base. The germline gives CDR1 GTSNPN, CDR2 SVGIG (reference sequence). CDR3 DNA sequence: TGTGCCTGGAGTTGGGGACTAGCCCAAGAGACCCAGTACTTC. Its translation: CAWSWGLAQETQYF.

The J gene is TRBJ1-6, the V gene TRBV4-1, with D perhaps matching TRBD1 (6 bases). The CDR3 loop spans 17 amino acids. The germline V and J ends were trimmed by 0 bases and 6 bases, with 15 bases remaining between them. Germline lookup yields CDR1 MGHRA and CDR2 YSYEKL. The CDR3 DNA reads TGCGCCAGCAGCCAAGACGACAAGGGGGTCGGTAATTCACCCCTCCACTTT. Amino acids: CASSQDDKGVGNSPLHF.

The chain combines TRBV6-5 with TRBJ1-6, with a weak D call TRBD1 (5 bases). Looked up from germline, CDR1 is MNHEY and CDR2 is SVGAGI. The CDR3 is made up of 12 amino acids. V was trimmed by 10 bases and J by 9 bases, leaving 13 bases between them. The CDR3 nucleotides read TGTGCCACTTGGGGCAGTGGTTCACCCCTCCACTTT. As protein: CATWGSGSPLHF.

This chain uses TRBV7-3 with TRBJ2-5; possible D gene TRBD2, 7 bases. CDR3 length equals 15 residues. V dropped 3 bases and J dropped 4 bases, with 15 bases sitting between them. CDR1 is SGHTA and CDR2 is FQGTGA in the germline V gene. This CDR3 reads CASSFIGGLGETQYF. As DNA, the CDR3 is TGTGCCAGCAGCTTTATCGGGGGGCTCGGAGAGACCCAGTACTTC.

A word on this clone: Additional DNA sequences in this sample encode the identical CDR3. The V call is TRBV5-6, the J call TRBJ2-1; no clear D. The V gene's germline CDR1 is SGHDT and CDR2 YYEEEE. This CDR3 region has 13 residues. V lost 2 bases and J lost 4, with 7 bases in between. Here the CDR3 reads CASSLRRYNEQFF. DNA for the CDR3: TGTGCCAGCAGCTTACGAAGGTACAATGAGCAGTTCTTC.